This T cell receptor (beta chain) stems from a study of control samples from healthy donors and cancer patients. This CDR3 is 18 amino acids long. Looked up from germline, CDR1 is MNHNS and CDR2 is SASEGT. V was shortened by 3 bases and J by 1 base, with 19 bases between the two germline ends. The assay was immunoSEQ multiplex PCR, and TCRdb's table has in-frame clones only and misses some. The table shows 35,000 to 45,000 clones, with less than 85% occurring only once. The chain joins TRBV6-1 to TRBJ2-4; TRBD2 is a possible D gene (5 bases). The receptor's source is a man in his sixties in good health. Specimen: blood. The CDR3 nucleotides are TGTGCCAGCAGTGATCGCTCGGGGTCCGCGGGCGCCAAAAACATTCAGTACTTC. It is translated as CASSDRSGSAGAKNIQYF.